These T cell receptor beta chains were read from a single sample in a study of cytomegalovirus exposure and HLA in healthy donors. Assay: immunoSEQ multiplex PCR; the TCRdb copy retains only in-frame clones and omits some. The data contain about 210,000 clones, 79% of them seen just once; the ten biggest clones take up about 0.37%. Sequences were obtained from PBMCs. These receptors all stem from a male donor in good health and CMV-seropositive. Each CDR3 is given with its conserved first and last residue. D genes are given only for firm matches. Size values are once, few and many counts, or a class for expanded clones, and some rows have none.

clone size	D gene	V gene	J gene	CDR3 protein	CDR3 DNA
-	-	TRBV5-5	TRBJ2-7	CASSPFESFGSYEQYF	TGTGCCAGCAGCCCGTTTGAGTCCTTCGGCTCCTACGAGCAGTACTTC
few	-	TRBV28	TRBJ2-5	CASTLQGYQETQYF	TGTGCCAGCACCCTACAGGGTTACCAAGAGACCCAGTACTTC
-	TRBD2	TRBV9	TRBJ2-1	CASSAGGLAGTEQFF	TGTGCCAGCAGCGCCGGGGGGCTAGCGGGAACTGAGCAGTTCTTC
-	-	TRBV7-9	TRBJ2-1	CASSLAFSVYYNEQFF	TGTGCCAGCAGCTTAGCGTTTAGTGTCTACTACAATGAGCAGTTCTTC
-	TRBD2	TRBV10-3	TRBJ2-5	CAIRGEGGLQETQYF	TGTGCCATCAGGGGAGAGGGAGGGCTCCAAGAGACCCAGTACTTC
-	TRBD2	TRBV5-4	TRBJ2-1	CASSSATPYSGGAGKKQFF	TGTGCCAGCAGCTCCGCGACCCCCTACAGCGGGGGGGCCGGGAAGAAGCAGTTCTTC
-	-	TRBV10-3	TRBJ1-2	CAIGSGYGYTF	TGTGCCATCGGGTCAGGGTATGGCTACACCTTC
-	TRBD1	TRBV4-1	TRBJ1-6	CASSLVAGQGSQPLHF	TGCGCCAGCAGCCTAGTTGCGGGACAGGGGTCTCAACCCCTCCACTTT
-	-	TRBV7-2	TRBJ2-5	CASSNQWGQGETQYF	TGTGCCAGCAGCAATCAATGGGGGCAGGGAGAGACCCAGTACTTC
-	TRBD2	TRBV6-5	TRBJ2-1	CASSRSGGAGNEQFF	TGTGCCAGCAGCCGAAGCGGGGGGGCTGGCAATGAGCAGTTCTTC
-	TRBD1	TRBV6-5	TRBJ2-1	CASSSTGGGLNEQFF	TGTGCCAGCAGTTCGACAGGGGGCGGATTAAATGAGCAGTTCTTC
-	TRBD1	TRBV7-2	TRBJ1-3	CASSSPGDRGNTIYF	TGTGCCAGCAGTTCCCCCGGGGACAGGGGAAACACCATATATTTT
-	TRBD1	TRBV10-3	TRBJ2-7	CAIGTGLLDEQYF	TGTGCCATCGGGACAGGGCTATTAGACGAGCAGTACTTC
-	TRBD1	TRBV25-1	TRBJ2-2	CASSMPGQGDLGELFF	TGTGCCAGCAGTATGCCGGGACAGGGGGATCTCGGGGAGCTGTTTTTT
-	-	TRBV19	TRBJ1-5	CASSGQGGQPQHF	TGTGCCAGTAGTGGTCAGGGCGGTCAGCCCCAGCATTTT
-	-	TRBV7-3	TRBJ2-3	CASSLGETDTQYF	TGTGCCAGCAGCTTAGGGGAGACAGATACGCAGTATTTT
-	TRBD1	TRBV4-1	TRBJ1-2	CASNQPRDSPNYGYTF	TGCGCCAGCAACCAACCCAGGGACAGTCCTAACTATGGCTACACCTTC
few	TRBD2	TRBV27	TRBJ2-1	CASSLRRRAGGDVSYNEQFF	TGTGCCAGCAGTTTAAGACGGCGGGCGGGGGGGGACGTCTCCTACAATGAGCAGTTCTTC
few	TRBD1	TRBV11-3	TRBJ2-7	CASSRTGGNEQYF	TGTGCCAGCAGCCGGACAGGGGGCAACGAGCAGTACTTC